The rows below give T cell receptor beta chains drawn from one sample of a study of blood T cell repertoires in COVID-19. Using immunoSEQ multiplex PCR, the repertoire was profiled, and TCRdb retains in-frame clones only, with some absent. The table shows over 100,000 clones, with 84% occurring only once. What was sequenced was PBMCs or T cells enriched from blood (not recorded which). These receptors originate from a woman in her twenties or thirties who had recovered from COVID-19. Both conserved end residues are part of each CDR3. The order of the fields is V gene, D gene, J gene, clone size, CDR3 DNA, CDR3 protein. A D gene is named only where the DNA matches it firmly. Part of the rows lack a size; the others show once, few, many or a class for expanded clones.

V gene: TRBV28; D gene: NA; J gene: TRBJ2-7; clone size: NA; CDR3 DNA: TGTGCCAGCAGTCCCCGGTCCTACGAGCAGTACTTC; CDR3 protein: CASSPRSYEQYF
V gene: TRBV11-2; D gene: NA; J gene: TRBJ1-3; clone size: NA; CDR3 DNA: TGTGCCAGCAGCTTAGCCCAGCGGAACACCATATATTTT; CDR3 protein: CASSLAQRNTIYF
V gene: TRBV6-7; D gene: NA; J gene: TRBJ1-6; clone size: NA; CDR3 DNA: TGTGCCAGGGAGTGGACCTATAATTCACCCCTCCACTTT; CDR3 protein: CAREWTYNSPLHF
V gene: TRBV5-4; D gene: TRBD2; J gene: TRBJ2-2; clone size: few; CDR3 DNA: TGTGCCAGCAGCCTCGGAACGGGAGCGGGAGGTCAATACCGGGAGCTGTTTTTT; CDR3 protein: CASSLGTGAGGQYRELFF
V gene: TRBV27; D gene: TRBD2; J gene: TRBJ2-1; clone size: NA; CDR3 DNA: TGTGCCAGCAGAACCATAGCGGGAGACCTCTACAATGAGCAGTTCTTC; CDR3 protein: CASRTIAGDLYNEQFF
V gene: TRBV4-1; D gene: TRBD1; J gene: TRBJ1-5; clone size: NA; CDR3 DNA: TGCGCCAGCAGCCGGGGACAGGGGGCGAGCAATCAGCCCCAGCATTTT; CDR3 protein: CASSRGQGASNQPQHF
V gene: TRBV18; D gene: TRBD2; J gene: TRBJ2-3; clone size: NA; CDR3 DNA: TGTGCCAGCTCACCGGGGACTAGCGAGGCAGATACGCAGTATTTT; CDR3 protein: CASSPGTSEADTQYF
V gene: TRBV7-2; D gene: TRBD2; J gene: TRBJ2-1; clone size: NA; CDR3 DNA: TGTGCCAGCAGCTTAGTAGTAGCGGGAGTCCTGTACAATGAGCAGTTCTTC; CDR3 protein: CASSLVVAGVLYNEQFF
V gene: TRBV7-9; D gene: NA; J gene: TRBJ2-7; clone size: few; CDR3 DNA: TGTGCCAGCAGCTTAGAATTCAGGGGTAACGAGCAGTACTTC; CDR3 protein: CASSLEFRGNEQYF
V gene: TRBV28; D gene: NA; J gene: TRBJ1-4; clone size: NA; CDR3 DNA: TGTGCCAGCAGTCCCATAAACAGGGCAACTAATGAAAAACTGTTTTTT; CDR3 protein: CASSPINRATNEKLFF
V gene: TRBV19; D gene: NA; J gene: TRBJ2-7; clone size: NA; CDR3 DNA: TGTGCCAGTAGCTACAGGGCCAGCTCCTACGAGCAGTACTTC; CDR3 protein: CASSYRASSYEQYF
V gene: TRBV13; D gene: TRBD2; J gene: TRBJ2-3; clone size: once; CDR3 DNA: TGTGCCAGCAGCCCGACTATGGGGGGGAAGGGAAATCCTTCTAGCACAGATACGCAGTATTTT; CDR3 protein: CASSPTMGGKGNPSSTDTQYF
V gene: TRBV12-3/TRBV12-4; D gene: NA; J gene: TRBJ1-2; clone size: once; CDR3 DNA: TGTGCCAGCAGTTTAGCCCCCTTCTATGGCTACACCTTC; CDR3 protein: CASSLAPFYGYTF
V gene: TRBV21-1; D gene: NA; J gene: TRBJ2-2; clone size: NA; CDR3 DNA: TGTGCCAGCATAGGCGGGACAGGGGATGGGAGGGGCACCGGGGAGCTGTTTTTT; CDR3 protein: CASIGGTGDGRGTGELFF
V gene: TRBV9; D gene: TRBD1; J gene: TRBJ1-2; clone size: NA; CDR3 DNA: TGTGCCAGCAGCGTTTTGGGACAGGCCTCCAACTATGGCTACACCTTC; CDR3 protein: CASSVLGQASNYGYTF